The sequence of this T cell receptor beta chain was determined in a study of beta chain features in type 1 diabetes. Across the whole study: The study found patients and healthy donors alike in age, gender and cell yields.

The CDR3 runs to 15 residues. V was cut by 4 bases and J by 4 bases, with 14 bases left in between. From germline, CDR1 is SGDLS and CDR2 YYNGEE. Expressed TCRB transcripts got sequenced, as all isolated RNA was reverse transcribed. Data came from immunoSEQ multiplex PCR; TCRdb stores just in-frame clones and leaves some out. The sample consists of around 310,000 clones, roughly 9.6% of them appearing once. V and J are TRBV9 and TRBJ2-2; TRBD1 might be the D (5 bases). The origin of this receptor is a woman in her thirties in good health. The sequenced sample was naive CD4+ T cells from blood. The CDR3 is CASSPQASGTGELFF. Here the CDR3 DNA reads TGTGCCAGCAGCCCACAGGCATCGGGCACCGGGGAGCTGTTTTTT.